This T cell receptor beta chain was identified in a study of blood T cell repertoires in COVID-19. The V gene lost 1 base and the J gene lost 0 bases, with 15 bases spanning the gap. The CDR3 is 17 residues long. Germline CDR1 is GTSNPN and CDR2 is SVGIG (reference sequence). Generated by immunoSEQ multiplex PCR, the TCRdb table keeps only in-frame clones and is missing some. The data show 200,000 or so clones, roughly 90% seen once. The TCR sequence derives from a man in his sixties with COVID-19, enrolled during active disease. The sequenced material came from peripheral blood. The gene calls are TRBV30 and TRBJ1-4, with D perhaps TRBD1 (5 bases). The CDR3 here is CAWSGIWGRATNEKLFF. In DNA form, the CDR3 reads TGTGCCTGGAGTGGGATTTGGGGGAGGGCAACTAATGAAAAACTGTTTTTT.